The 25 T cell receptor beta chains reported below all come from one sample, sequenced in a study of blood T cell repertoires in COVID-19. The data were produced by immunoSEQ multiplex PCR, yet TCRdb's version contains in-frame clones alone and is incomplete. The profile shows approximately 31,000 clones, roughly nine tenths of them singletons. Sequences were obtained from peripheral blood. Every receptor here comes from a woman of 80 years or more with active or convalescent COVID-19.

V is TRBV12-3 or TRBV12-4 and J is TRBJ1-1; D is uncertain. This CDR3 contains 13 residues. The V end lost 6 bases, the J end lost 1 base, and 9 bases lay between the germline ends. This CDR3 is CASRYGRNTEAFF. CDR3 in DNA: TGTGCCAGCAGATACGGGAGGAACACTGAAGCTTTCTTT.

The chain recombines TRBV3-1 (or the pseudogene TRBV3-2) with TRBJ1-3, with 7 bases matching TRBD1. With V trimmed by 4 bases and J by 4 bases, 7 bases remained unmatched. The CDR3 covers 15 residues. Germline-derived CDR1 and CDR2 are LGHDT and YNNKEL (reference sequence). CDR3 bases: TGTGCCAGCAGCCCCCTACAGGGGTCAGGAAACACCATATATTTT. Its protein product is CASSPLQGSGNTIYF.

This clone was seen just once. The chain links TRBV10-3 to TRBJ2-7, with 11 nucleotides matching TRBD1. The junction had 8 bases not matched to a gene; V was cut back by 8 bases and J by 8 bases. The germline V gene encodes CDR1 ENHRY and CDR2 SYGVKD. The CDR3 loop spans 13 amino acids. The CDR3 loop is CAIGPGQGGQQYF. Here the CDR3 DNA reads TGTGCCATCGGACCGGGACAGGGGGGCCAGCAGTACTTC.

The chain is built from TRBV7-6 and TRBJ2-1, with 7 positions matching TRBD2. The trim removed 5 bases at V and 7 bases at J, leaving 5 bases unmatched. CDR1 is SGHVS, CDR2 FNYEAQ, per germline. CDR3 length equals 13 residues. The CDR3 sequence: CASSPGTNNEQFF. Here the CDR3 DNA reads TGTGCCAGCAGCCCAGGGACTAATAATGAGCAGTTCTTC. The full variable domain, with the rest looked up from reference TRBV7-6 and TRBJ2-1, is GAGVSQSPRYKVTKRGQDVALRCDPISGHVSLYWYRQALGQGPEFLTYFNYEAQQDKSGLPNDRFSAERPEGSISTLTIQRTEQRDSAMYRCASSPGTNNEQFFGPGTRLTVL.

J is TRBJ1-1 and V is TRBV7-8; 7 bases fit TRBD1. Germline V gene lookup returns CDR1 SGHVS and CDR2 FQNEAQ. V lost 2 bases, J lost 2 bases, and 11 bases stayed unmatched. The CDR3 consists of 17 residues. Here the CDR3 reads CASSLKGTEGPNTEAFF. DNA of the CDR3: TGTGCCAGCAGCTTAAAGGGGACAGAGGGTCCAAACACTGAAGCTTTCTTT. Based on the CDR3 plus reference TRBV7-8 and TRBJ1-1, the full variable domain is GAGVSQSPRYKVAKRGQDVALRCDPISGHVSLFWYQQALGQGPEFLTYFQNEAQLDKSGLPSDRFFAERPEGSVSTLKIQRTQQEDSAVYLCASSLKGTEGPNTEAFFGQGTRLTVV.

Only a few counts were recorded for this clone. The genes are TRBV4-2 and TRBJ1-2; D uncertain. With 0 bases removed from V and 4 bases from J, the gap between germline ends came to 6 bases. CDR3 length equals 13 residues. Germline V gives CDR1 LGHNA, CDR2 YNFKEQ. CDR3: CASSQDVSYGYTF. The DNA for the CDR3 is TGTGCCAGCAGCCAAGATGTTAGCTATGGCTACACCTTC.

This chain connects TRBV28 to TRBJ1-5; 7 bases are shared with TRBD1. The V gene's germline CDR1 is MDHEN and CDR2 SYDVKM. The CDR3 sequence is 15 residues long. Trimming took 6 bases from V and 1 from J; bases not matched to a gene: 6. CDR3 protein: CASRNRGGSNQPQHF. In DNA form, the CDR3 reads TGTGCCAGCAGAAACAGGGGTGGGAGCAATCAGCCCCAGCATTTT.

This clone was seen a single time. The chain links TRBV3-1 (or the pseudogene TRBV3-2) to TRBJ1-2; no clear D gene. From germline, CDR1 is LGHDT and CDR2 YNNKEL (reference sequence). The V end lost 3 bases, the J end lost 8 bases, and 19 bases lay between the germline ends. CDR3 length: 15 residues. The CDR3 sequence is CASSHRPDIPGGYTF. The CDR3 DNA reads TGTGCCAGCAGCCACCGGCCTGATATACCGGGGGGCTACACCTTC.

The chain couples TRBV6-5 to TRBJ2-1, with 11 positions matching TRBD2. This CDR3 spans 13 amino acids. Germline-derived CDR1 and CDR2 are MNHEY and SVGAGI. Trimming cost V 4 bases and J 9 bases; bases outside gene matches: 2. The CDR3 coding sequence is TGTGCCAGCAGTTCGGGACTAGCGGTTGAGCAGTTCTTC. The encoded protein is CASSSGLAVEQFF.

V is TRBV6-5 and J is TRBJ2-7, with D perhaps TRBD1 (5 bases). The CDR3 totals 11 residues. Germline CDR1 is MNHEY and CDR2 is SVGAGI. The V and J ends lost 7 bases and 6 bases respectively, with 10 bases between them. This CDR3 is CASKGPTEQYF. In nucleotides, the CDR3 is TGTGCCAGCAAGGGGCCCACCGAGCAGTACTTC.

The chain combines TRBV3-1 (or the pseudogene TRBV3-2) with TRBJ1-2; D unclear. The ends were cut back, 4 bases at V and 4 bases at J, with 16 bases in the middle. CDR1 and CDR2 from the germline V gene are LGHDT and YNNKEL (reference sequence). CDR3 length equals 15 residues. The CDR3 reads CASSRQAGAGYGYTF. CDR3 nucleotide sequence: TGTGCCAGCAGCCGTCAGGCGGGCGCGGGCTATGGCTACACCTTC.

The J gene is TRBJ2-3, the V gene TRBV19; a weak D match, TRBD1 (6 bases). Trimming took 7 bases from V and 6 from J, leaving 23 bases between them. Germline values: CDR1 LNHDA, CDR2 SQIVND (reference sequence). The CDR3 has 16 amino acids. This CDR3 is CASNTDSGIRVDTQYF. Written as DNA, the CDR3 is TGTGCCAGTAATACGGACAGCGGAATCAGAGTCGATACGCAGTATTTT.

The rearrangement joins TRBV4-1 to TRBJ2-2, with 7 bases aligning to TRBD1. From germline, CDR1 is MGHRA and CDR2 YSYEKL. CDR3 length: 17 residues. Trimming cost V 0 bases and J 7 bases; bases outside gene matches: 11. The DNA of the CDR3 is TGCGCCAGCAGCCAAGATGAGGGCAGGGGGTTGGTCGGGGAGCTGTTTTTT. It codes for CASSQDEGRGLVGELFF.

This chain connects TRBV10-3 to TRBJ2-7, with 10 bases fitting TRBD1. The CDR3 totals 12 residues. The V gene end was trimmed by 8 bases and the J gene end by 3 bases; junction bases not matched to a gene: 1. CDR1 and CDR2 (germline): ENHRY, SYGVKD. CDR3 in amino acids: CAIGDRGYEQYF. CDR3 sequence (DNA): TGTGCCATCGGGGACAGGGGCTACGAGCAGTACTTC.

The chain joins TRBV7-9 to TRBJ2-7, with a possible D match to TRBD2 (5 bases). Trimming removed 0 bases from V and 4 bases from J, with 22 bases in between. CDR3 size: 18 residues. Germline lookup yields CDR1 SEHNR and CDR2 FQNEAQ (reference sequence). This chain's CDR3 is CASSLASGFSVSDYEQYF. The CDR3 bases are TGTGCCAGCAGCTTAGCGTCGGGGTTCAGTGTAAGCGATTACGAGCAGTACTTC. Using reference TRBV7-9 and TRBJ2-7 for the parts outside the CDR3, the full variable domain is DTGVSQNPRHKITKRGQNVTFRCDPISEHNRLYWYRQTLGQGPEFLTYFQNEAQLEKSRLLSDRFSAERPKGSFSTLEIQRTEQGDSAMYLCASSLASGFSVSDYEQYFGPGTRLTVT.

This sequence joins TRBV7-3 and TRBJ2-3, with 10 nucleotides matching TRBD1. In germline, CDR1 is SGHTA, CDR2 FQGTGA. CDR3 size: 12 residues. V lost 8 bases and J lost 4; bases outside the gene matches: 0. The CDR3 nucleotides read TGTGCCAGCGGGACAGGGGCAGATACGCAGTATTTT. Translated: CASGTGADTQYF. The complete variable domain, with remaining parts taken from reference TRBV7-3 and TRBJ2-3, reads GAGVSQTPSNKVTEKGKYVELRCDPISGHTALYWYRQSLGQGPEFLIYFQGTGAADDSGLPNDRFFAVRPEGSVSTLKIQRTERGDSAVYLCASGTGADTQYFGPGTRLTVL.

The chain uses TRBV21-1 and TRBJ2-3; the D call in the table, TRBD1, was not verified against the DNA. TRBV21-1 is shown as a pseudogene. The CDR3 sequence is 13 residues long. CDR3 bases: TGTGCCAGCAGCAATTCAGTGACAGATACGCAGTATTTT. It is translated as CASSNSVTDTQYF.

This chain uses TRBV7-9 with TRBJ1-4; 8 bases map to TRBD1. The CDR3 runs to 18 residues. Germline V gene data show CDR1 as SEHNR and CDR2 as FQNEAQ (reference sequence). The junction had 9 bases not matched to a gene; V was cut back by 3 bases and J by 0 bases. The CDR3 is CASSLGRGLSTTNEKLFF. DNA for the CDR3: TGTGCCAGCAGCTTGGGCAGGGGGCTTTCTACAACTAATGAAAAACTGTTTTTT.

The chain recombines TRBV27 with TRBJ1-1; maybe TRBD1 (5 bases). Trimming took off 4 bases at V and 4 bases at J, with 13 bases between the two ends. CDR1 and CDR2 from the germline V gene are MNHEY and SMNVEV (reference sequence). The CDR3 contains 14 residues. The CDR3 DNA reads as TGTGCCAGCAGTTCAACAGGTTGGTCCACTGAAGCTTTCTTT. It translates to CASSSTGWSTEAFF.

The rearrangement links TRBV7-8 to TRBJ2-7, with TRBD2 identical over 7 bases. Trimming took 5 bases from V and 6 from J; bases not matched to a gene: 4. Germline V gene sequence: CDR1 SGHVS, CDR2 FQNEAQ. This CDR3 is built from 12 residues. In nucleotides, the CDR3 is TGTGCCAGCAGCAGACCGGGGGGCGAGCAGTACTTC. Its protein is CASSRPGGEQYF.

The chain employs TRBV19 and TRBJ1-1; TRBD1 matches at 8 bases. This CDR3 spans 13 amino acids. The V gene's germline CDR1 is LNHDA and CDR2 SQIVND (reference sequence). The V and J ends lost 10 bases and 4 bases, in that order; junction bases with no gene match: 8. The CDR3 DNA reads as TGTGCCACCACAATTGGACAGGGCACTGAAGCTTTCTTT. Translated, it gives CATTIGQGTEAFF.

The chain carries TRBV5-1 and TRBJ2-1; a weak D match, TRBD2 (6 bases). CDR1 is SGHRS and CDR2 is YFSETQ in the germline V gene. The CDR3 has 13 residues. V lost 3 bases to trimming and J lost 9 bases, with 13 bases between them. CDR3 protein: CASSSTGGREQFF. The CDR3 bases are TGCGCCAGCAGCTCAACCGGGGGACGTGAGCAGTTCTTC.

The rearrangement joins TRBV6-4 to TRBJ2-2; possibly TRBD1 for D (5 bases). The CDR3 runs 15 residues. The germline V gene encodes CDR1 MRHNA and CDR2 SNTAGT. V lost 7 bases and J 1 base, leaving 13 bases between the germline ends. The CDR3 reads CASNPTGENTGELFF. The CDR3 nucleotides are TGTGCCAGCAACCCAACAGGCGAGAACACCGGGGAGCTGTTTTTT.

The chain joins TRBV19 to TRBJ2-4, with 9 bases aligning to TRBD1. Germline-derived CDR1 and CDR2 are LNHDA and SQIVND (reference sequence). The CDR3 totals 15 residues. Trimming at V came to 2 bases and at J to 5 bases, leaving 4 bases not matched to a gene. This chain's CDR3 is CASSITGGPENIQYF. The CDR3 region has the DNA TGTGCCAGTAGTATAACAGGGGGCCCAGAAAACATTCAGTACTTC.

This rearrangement joins TRBV11-3 to TRBJ1-4; D uncertain. V was pared by 6 bases and J by 7 bases, with 21 bases between. The CDR3 spans 16 residues. Germline-derived CDR1 and CDR2 are SGHNT and YENEEA. The CDR3 DNA reads TGTGCCAGCAGACAACCTATACGGTCGGGAACTGAAAAACTGTTTTTT. As protein: CASRQPIRSGTEKLFF. The full variable domain, in which reference TRBV11-3 and TRBJ1-4 provide the parts outside the CDR3, is EAGVVQSPRYKIIEKKQPVAFWCNPISGHNTLYWYLQNLGQGPELLIRYENEEAVDDSQLPKDRFSAERLKGVDSTLKIQPAELGDSAVYLCASRQPIRSGTEKLFFGSGTQLSVL.